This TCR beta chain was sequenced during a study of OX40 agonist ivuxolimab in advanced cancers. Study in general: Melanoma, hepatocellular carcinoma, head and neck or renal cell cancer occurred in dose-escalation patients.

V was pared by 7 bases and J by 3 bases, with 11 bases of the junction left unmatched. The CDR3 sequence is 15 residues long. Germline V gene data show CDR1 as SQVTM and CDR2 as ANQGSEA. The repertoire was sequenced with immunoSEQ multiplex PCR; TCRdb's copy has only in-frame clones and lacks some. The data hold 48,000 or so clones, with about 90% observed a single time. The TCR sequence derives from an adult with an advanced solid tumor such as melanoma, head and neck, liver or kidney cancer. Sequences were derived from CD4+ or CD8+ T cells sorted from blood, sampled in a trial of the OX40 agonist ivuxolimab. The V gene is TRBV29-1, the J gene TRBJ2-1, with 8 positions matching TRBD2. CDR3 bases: TGCAGCGCAGAACTAGCGCGGGGGGTCTACAATGAGCAGTTCTTC. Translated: CSAELARGVYNEQFF.